The next 8 T cell receptor beta chains were all read from a single sample in a study of blood T cell repertoires in COVID-19. Profiled with immunoSEQ multiplex PCR; TCRdb holds only in-frame clones, not every one. The sample lists roughly 62,000 clones, roughly 86% occurring once. Input material: peripheral blood. All receptors derive from a man aged 65-85 years with acute or convalescent COVID-19.

The chain recombines TRBV3-1 (or the pseudogene TRBV3-2) with TRBJ2-3; 9 positions match TRBD2. Germline CDR1 LGHDT, CDR2 YNNKEL (reference sequence). CDR3 length: 15 residues. Germline trimming cut 7 bases from V and 0 bases from J; bases unmatched to any gene: 5. DNA of the CDR3: TGTGCCAGCACCCTGACTAGCGGAAGCACAGATACGCAGTATTTT. It translates to CASTLTSGSTDTQYF.

V gene TRBV10-2 combines with J gene TRBJ1-6, with D hard to call. The V and J ends lost 3 bases and 9 bases respectively, with 12 bases between them. The CDR3 spans 14 residues. Per germline, CDR1 WSHSY and CDR2 SAAADI. CDR3 protein: CASSERAGFSPLHF. CDR3 bases: TGCGCCAGCAGTGAACGAGCAGGTTTTTCACCCCTCCACTTT.

J is TRBJ1-2 and V is TRBV19; D not certain. The CDR3 totals 14 residues. The V and J ends lost 7 bases and 2 bases respectively, with 14 bases between them. The V gene's germline CDR1 is LNHDA and CDR2 SQIVND (reference sequence). The CDR3 region is CASTYQEGNYGYTF. CDR3 DNA sequence: TGTGCCAGTACCTACCAGGAGGGCAACTATGGCTACACCTTC. Full variable domain (rest looked up from reference TRBV19 and TRBJ1-2): DGGITQSPKYLFRKEGQNVTLSCEQNLNHDAMYWYRQDPGQGLRLIYYSQIVNDFQKGDIAEGYSVSREKKESFPLTVTSAQKNPTAFYLCASTYQEGNYGYTFGSGTRLTVV.

J is TRBJ1-6 and V is TRBV19, with a possible D match to TRBD1 (6 bases). The CDR3 runs 16 residues. Germline CDR1 is LNHDA and CDR2 is SQIVND (reference sequence). V lost 4 bases and J 7 bases, leaving 17 bases between the germline ends. The CDR3 loop reads CASSTQDRTANSPLHF. The CDR3 DNA follows: TGTGCCAGTAGTACTCAAGACAGGACTGCCAATTCACCCCTCCACTTT. The full variable domain, in which reference TRBV19 and TRBJ1-6 provide the parts outside the CDR3, is DGGITQSPKYLFRKEGQNVTLSCEQNLNHDAMYWYRQDPGQGLRLIYYSQIVNDFQKGDIAEGYSVSREKKESFPLTVTSAQKNPTAFYLCASSTQDRTANSPLHFGNGTRLTVT.

The V gene is TRBV29-1, the J gene TRBJ1-1, with a weak D call TRBD1 (6 bases). Germline values: CDR1 SQVTM, CDR2 ANQGSEA. Between the trimmed V and J ends, which lost 0 bases and 5 bases, there was a span of 16 bases. This CDR3 has 15 residues. CDR3 region: CSVEDRSSGVTEAFF. DNA of the CDR3: TGCAGCGTTGAAGATCGATCTTCAGGGGTAACTGAAGCTTTCTTT.

The V call is TRBV19, the J call TRBJ2-4; 11 nucleotides line up with TRBD1. This CDR3 is built from 16 residues. From germline, CDR1 is LNHDA and CDR2 SQIVND (reference sequence). Losses at the gene ends were 6 bases for V and 8 bases for J; bases not matched to a gene: 12. The CDR3 nucleotides are TGTGCCAGTAGATCCCCGGGACAGGGGGTTTCCTACATTCAGTACTTC. This codes for CASRSPGQGVSYIQYF.

This chain links TRBV18 with TRBJ2-1; 8 nucleotides match TRBD1. CDR3 length: 14 residues. CDR1 and CDR2 (germline): KGHSH, LQKENI. The ends lost 3 bases at V and 7 bases at J; junction bases unmatched: 5. The CDR3 DNA is TGTGCCAGCTCACCGACAGGGGATTGGAATGAGCAGTTCTTC. It codes for CASSPTGDWNEQFF.

The chain recombines TRBV5-1 with TRBJ2-7; D unresolved. CDR3 length equals 11 residues. The germline V and J ends were trimmed by 5 bases and 3 bases, with 6 bases remaining between them. Looked up from germline, CDR1 is SGHRS and CDR2 is YFSETQ. The CDR3 DNA sequence: TGCGCCAGCAGTTCCCTCTACGAGCAGTACTTC. It codes for CASSSLYEQYF.